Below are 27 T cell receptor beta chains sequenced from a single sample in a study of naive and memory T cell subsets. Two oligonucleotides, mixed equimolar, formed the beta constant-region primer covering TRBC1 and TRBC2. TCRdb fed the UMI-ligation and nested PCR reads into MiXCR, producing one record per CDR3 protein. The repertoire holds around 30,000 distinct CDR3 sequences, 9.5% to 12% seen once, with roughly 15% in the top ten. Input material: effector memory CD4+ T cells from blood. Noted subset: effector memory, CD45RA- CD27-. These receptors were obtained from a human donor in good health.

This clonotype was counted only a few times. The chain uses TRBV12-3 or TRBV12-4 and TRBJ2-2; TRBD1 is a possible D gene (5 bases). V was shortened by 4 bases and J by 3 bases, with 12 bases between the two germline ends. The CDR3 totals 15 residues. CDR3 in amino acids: CASSSRQGYTGELFF. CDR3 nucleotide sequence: TGTGCCAGCAGTTCCAGGCAGGGTTACACCGGGGAGCTGTTTTTT.

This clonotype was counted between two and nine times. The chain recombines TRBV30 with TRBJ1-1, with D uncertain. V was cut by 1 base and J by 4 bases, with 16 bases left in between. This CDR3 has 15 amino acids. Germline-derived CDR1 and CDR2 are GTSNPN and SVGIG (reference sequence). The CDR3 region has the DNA TGTGCCTGGAGTGGGCAGGTAACGTGGGGCACTGAAGCTTTCTTT. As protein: CAWSGQVTWGTEAFF. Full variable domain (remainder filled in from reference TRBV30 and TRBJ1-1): SQTIHQWPATLVQPVGSPLSLECTVEGTSNPNLYWYRQAAGRGLQLLFYSVGIGQISSEVPQNLSASRPQDRQFILSSKKLLLSDSGFYLCAWSGQVTWGTEAFFGQGTRLTVV.

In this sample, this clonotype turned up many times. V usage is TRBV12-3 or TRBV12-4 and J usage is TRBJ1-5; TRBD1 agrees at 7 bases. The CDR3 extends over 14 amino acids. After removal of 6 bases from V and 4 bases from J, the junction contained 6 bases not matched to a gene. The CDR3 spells CASSPGTDNQPQHF. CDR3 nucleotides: TGTGCCAGCAGCCCTGGGACAGATAATCAGCCCCAGCATTTT.

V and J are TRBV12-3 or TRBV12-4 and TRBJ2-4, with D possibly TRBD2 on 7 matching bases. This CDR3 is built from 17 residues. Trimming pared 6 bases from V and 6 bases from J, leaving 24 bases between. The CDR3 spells CASSPPQGRERGNIQYF. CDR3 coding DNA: TGTGCCAGCAGCCCCCCTCAGGGGCGGGAGAGGGGAAACATTCAGTACTTC.

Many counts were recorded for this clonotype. CDR3 sequence: CSAPPQEGGYEQYF. CDR3 coding DNA: TGCAGTGCTCCCCCACAGGAGGGAGGGTACGAGCAGTACTTC. The chain has TRBV20-1 and TRBJ2-7, with 7 bases lining up with TRBD2. This CDR3 spans 14 amino acids. V lost 5 bases to trimming and J lost 4 bases; unmatched junction nucleotides: 11. The V gene's germline CDR1 is DFQATT and CDR2 SNEGSKA (reference sequence).

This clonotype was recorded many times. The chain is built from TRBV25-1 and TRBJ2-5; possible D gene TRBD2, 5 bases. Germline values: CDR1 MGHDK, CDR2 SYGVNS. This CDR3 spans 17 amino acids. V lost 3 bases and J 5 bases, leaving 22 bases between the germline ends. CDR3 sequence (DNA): TGTGCCAGCAGTGAGTCCCTTGCGGGCACTTTCCGGGAGACCCAGTACTTC. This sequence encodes CASSESLAGTFRETQYF.

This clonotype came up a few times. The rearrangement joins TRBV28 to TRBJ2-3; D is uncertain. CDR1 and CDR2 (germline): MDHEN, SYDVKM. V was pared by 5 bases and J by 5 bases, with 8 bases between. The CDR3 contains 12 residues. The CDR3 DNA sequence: TGTGCCAGCAGTCGACTTGGAGATACGCAGTATTTT. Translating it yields CASSRLGDTQYF.

The CDR3 loop reads CASSLASGRAGGEQFF. The CDR3 bases are TGTGCCAGCAGCTTAGCAAGCGGGAGGGCCGGAGGTGAGCAGTTCTTC. The rearrangement uses TRBV7-2 and TRBJ2-1; TRBD2 agrees at 10 bases. The germline gives CDR1 SGHTA, CDR2 FQGNSA. J gave up 9 bases and V 0 bases, and 8 bases lay outside the gene matches. The CDR3 spans 16 residues.

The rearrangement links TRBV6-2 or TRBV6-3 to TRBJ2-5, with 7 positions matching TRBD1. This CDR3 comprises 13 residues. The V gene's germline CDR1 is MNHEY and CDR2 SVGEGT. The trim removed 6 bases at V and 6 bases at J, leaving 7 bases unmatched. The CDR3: CASSLQGTKTQYF. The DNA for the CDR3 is TGTGCCAGCAGCTTACAGGGGACGAAGACCCAGTACTTC.

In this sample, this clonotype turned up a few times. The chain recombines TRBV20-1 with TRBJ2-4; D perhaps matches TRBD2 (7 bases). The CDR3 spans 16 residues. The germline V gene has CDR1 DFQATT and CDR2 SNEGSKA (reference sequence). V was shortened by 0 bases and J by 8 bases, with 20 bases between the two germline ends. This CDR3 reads CSARDPGGPNRHIQYF. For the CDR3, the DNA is TGCAGTGCTAGAGATCCCGGGGGGCCCAACAGGCACATTCAGTACTTC.

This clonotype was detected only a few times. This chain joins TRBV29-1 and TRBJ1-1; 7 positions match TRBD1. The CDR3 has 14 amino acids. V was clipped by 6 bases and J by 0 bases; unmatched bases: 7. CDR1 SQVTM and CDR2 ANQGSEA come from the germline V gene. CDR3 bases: TGCAGCGTCGTATGGGGACAGCTGAACACTGAAGCTTTCTTT. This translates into CSVVWGQLNTEAFF.

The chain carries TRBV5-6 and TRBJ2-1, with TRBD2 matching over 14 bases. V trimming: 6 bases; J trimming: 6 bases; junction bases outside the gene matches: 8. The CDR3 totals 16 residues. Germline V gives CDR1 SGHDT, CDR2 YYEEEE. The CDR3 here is CASTLGLAGASNEQFF. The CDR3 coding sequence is TGTGCCAGCACCCTGGGACTAGCGGGAGCCTCCAATGAGCAGTTCTTC. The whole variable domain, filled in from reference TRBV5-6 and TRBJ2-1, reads DAGVTQSPTHLIKTRGQQVTLRCSPKSGHDTVSWYQQALGQGPQFIFQYYEEEERQRGNFPDRFSGHQFPNYSSELNVNALLLGDSALYLCASTLGLAGASNEQFFGPGTRLTVL.

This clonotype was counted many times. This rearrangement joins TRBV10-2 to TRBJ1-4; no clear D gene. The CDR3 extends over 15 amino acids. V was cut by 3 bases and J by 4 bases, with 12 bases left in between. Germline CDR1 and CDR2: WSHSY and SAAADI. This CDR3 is CASSDRWTGNEKLFF. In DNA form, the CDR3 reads TGCGCCAGCAGTGACAGGTGGACCGGTAATGAAAAACTGTTTTTT.

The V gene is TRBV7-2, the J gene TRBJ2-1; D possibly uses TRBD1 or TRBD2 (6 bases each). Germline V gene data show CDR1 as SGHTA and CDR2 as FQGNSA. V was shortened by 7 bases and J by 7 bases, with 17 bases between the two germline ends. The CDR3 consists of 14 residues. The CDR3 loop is CASTRGGGGNEQFF. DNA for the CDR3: TGTGCCAGCACCCGGGGCGGAGGGGGGAATGAGCAGTTCTTC.

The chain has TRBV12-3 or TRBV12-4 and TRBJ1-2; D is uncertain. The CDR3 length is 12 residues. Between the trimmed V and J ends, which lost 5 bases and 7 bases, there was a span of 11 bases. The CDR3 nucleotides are TGTGCCAGCAGTGAGGGCCCTGCTGGCTACACCTTC. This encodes CASSEGPAGYTF.

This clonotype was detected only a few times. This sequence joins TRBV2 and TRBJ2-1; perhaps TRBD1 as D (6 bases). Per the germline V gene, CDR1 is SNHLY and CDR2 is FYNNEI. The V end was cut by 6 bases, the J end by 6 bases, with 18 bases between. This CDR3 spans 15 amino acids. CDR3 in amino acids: CASRFRGLLTNEQFF. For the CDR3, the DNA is TGTGCCAGCAGATTCAGGGGCCTCCTGACCAATGAGCAGTTCTTC.

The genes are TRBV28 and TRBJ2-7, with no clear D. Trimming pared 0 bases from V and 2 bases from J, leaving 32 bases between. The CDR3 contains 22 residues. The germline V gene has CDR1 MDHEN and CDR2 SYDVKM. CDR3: CASSLWGSAPKIPRGIPYEQYF. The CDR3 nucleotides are TGTGCCAGCAGTTTATGGGGGTCAGCACCCAAGATCCCCCGAGGTATCCCCTACGAGCAGTACTTC. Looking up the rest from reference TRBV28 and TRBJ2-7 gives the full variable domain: DVKVTQSSRYLVKRTGEKVFLECVQDMDHENMFWYRQDPGLGLRLIYFSYDVKMKEKGDIPEGYSVSREKKERFSLILESASTNQTSMYLCASSLWGSAPKIPRGIPYEQYFGPGTRLTVT.

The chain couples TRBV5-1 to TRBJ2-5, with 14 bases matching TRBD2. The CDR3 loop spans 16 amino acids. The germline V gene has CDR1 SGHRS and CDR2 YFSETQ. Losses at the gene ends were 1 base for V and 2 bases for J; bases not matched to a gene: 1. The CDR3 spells CASSLRLAGGQETQYF. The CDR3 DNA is TGCGCCAGCAGCTTGAGACTAGCGGGAGGGCAAGAGACCCAGTACTTC. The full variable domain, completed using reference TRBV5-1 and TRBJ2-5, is KAGVTQTPRYLIKTRGQQVTLSCSPISGHRSVSWYQQTPGQGLQFLFEYFSETQRNKGNFPGRFSGRQFSNSRSEMNVSTLELGDSALYLCASSLRLAGGQETQYFGPGTRLLVL.

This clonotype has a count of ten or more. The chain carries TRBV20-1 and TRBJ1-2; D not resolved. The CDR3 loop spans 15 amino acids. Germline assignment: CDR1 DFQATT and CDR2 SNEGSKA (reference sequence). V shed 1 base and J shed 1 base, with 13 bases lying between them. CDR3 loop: CSARGGSSLNYGYTF. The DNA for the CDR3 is TGCAGTGCTAGAGGAGGTAGTTCCCTTAACTATGGCTACACCTTC.

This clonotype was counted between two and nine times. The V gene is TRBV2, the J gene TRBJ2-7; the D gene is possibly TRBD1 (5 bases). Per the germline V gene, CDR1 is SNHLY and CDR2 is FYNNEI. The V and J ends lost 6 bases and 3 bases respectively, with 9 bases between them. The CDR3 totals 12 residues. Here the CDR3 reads CASSPGFYEQYF. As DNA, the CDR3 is TGTGCCAGCAGCCCAGGGTTCTACGAGCAGTACTTC.

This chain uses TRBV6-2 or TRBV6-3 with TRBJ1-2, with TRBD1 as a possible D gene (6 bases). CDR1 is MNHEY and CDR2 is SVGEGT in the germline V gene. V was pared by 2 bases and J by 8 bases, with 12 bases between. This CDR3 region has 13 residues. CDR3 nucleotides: TGTGCCAGCAGTTACCCGGGGGCCCGGGGCTACACCTTC. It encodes CASSYPGARGYTF.

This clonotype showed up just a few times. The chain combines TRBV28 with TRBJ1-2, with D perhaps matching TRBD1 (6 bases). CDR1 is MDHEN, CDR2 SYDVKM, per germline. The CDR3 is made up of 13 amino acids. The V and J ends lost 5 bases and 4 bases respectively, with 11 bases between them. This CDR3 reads CASSQGWSYGYTF. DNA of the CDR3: TGTGCCAGCAGTCAGGGGTGGAGCTATGGCTACACCTTC.

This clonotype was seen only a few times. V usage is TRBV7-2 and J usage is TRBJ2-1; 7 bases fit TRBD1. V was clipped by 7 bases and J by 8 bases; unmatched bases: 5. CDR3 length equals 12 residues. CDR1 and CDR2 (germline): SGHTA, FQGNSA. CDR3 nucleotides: TGTGCCAGCACGGACAGGATGGATGAGCAGTTCTTC. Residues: CASTDRMDEQFF. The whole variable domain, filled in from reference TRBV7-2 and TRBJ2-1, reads GAGVSQSPSNKVTEKGKDVELRCDPISGHTALYWYRQSLGQGLEFLIYFQGNSAPDKSGLPSDRFSAERTGGSVSTLTIQRTQQEDSAVYLCASTDRMDEQFFGPGTRLTVL.

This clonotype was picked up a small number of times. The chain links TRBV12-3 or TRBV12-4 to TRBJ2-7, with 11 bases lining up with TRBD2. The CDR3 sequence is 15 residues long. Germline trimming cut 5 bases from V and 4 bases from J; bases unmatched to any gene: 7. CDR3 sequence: CASSRGGTSGYEQYF. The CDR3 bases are TGTGCCAGCAGTCGTGGTGGGACTAGCGGATACGAGCAGTACTTC.

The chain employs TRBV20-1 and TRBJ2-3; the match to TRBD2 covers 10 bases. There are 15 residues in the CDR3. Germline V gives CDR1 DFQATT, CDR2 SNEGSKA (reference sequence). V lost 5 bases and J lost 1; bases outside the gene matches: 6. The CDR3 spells CSASKLAGRTDTQYF. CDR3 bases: TGCAGTGCTTCAAAACTAGCGGGACGCACAGATACGCAGTATTTT.

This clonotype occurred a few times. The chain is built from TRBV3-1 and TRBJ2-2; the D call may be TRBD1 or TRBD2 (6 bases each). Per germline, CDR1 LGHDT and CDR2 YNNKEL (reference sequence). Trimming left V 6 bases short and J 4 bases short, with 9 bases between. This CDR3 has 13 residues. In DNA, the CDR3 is TGTGCCAGCAGGGGGGGCGGCACCGGGGAGCTGTTTTTT. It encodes CASRGGGTGELFF. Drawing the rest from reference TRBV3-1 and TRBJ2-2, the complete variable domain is DTAVSQTPKYLVTQMGNDKSIKCEQNLGHDTMYWYKQDSKKFLKIMFSYNNKELIINETVPNRFSPKSPDKAHLNLHINSLELGDSAVYFCASRGGGTGELFFGEGSRLTVL.

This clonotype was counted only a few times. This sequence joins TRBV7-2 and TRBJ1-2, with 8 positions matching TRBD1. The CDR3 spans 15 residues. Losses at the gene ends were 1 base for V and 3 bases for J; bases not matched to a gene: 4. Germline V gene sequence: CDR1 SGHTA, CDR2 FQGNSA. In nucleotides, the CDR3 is TGTGCCAGCAGCTTAGGGACAGGGTTGGACTATGGCTACACCTTC. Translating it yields CASSLGTGLDYGYTF. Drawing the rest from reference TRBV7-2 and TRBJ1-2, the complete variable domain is GAGVSQSPSNKVTEKGKDVELRCDPISGHTALYWYRQSLGQGLEFLIYFQGNSAPDKSGLPSDRFSAERTGGSVSTLTIQRTQQEDSAVYLCASSLGTGLDYGYTFGSGTRLTVV.